The present T cell receptor (beta chain) was sequenced within a study of cytomegalovirus exposure and HLA in healthy donors. Study findings and constraints: The CMV antigen specificity of a few CMV-associated chains was confirmed through in vitro analysis.

Though nominally healthy at sampling, donors likely had unrecorded immune exposures. Comment on this clone: Its antigen is not identified.

Amplification used 60 Vbeta primers and 13 Jbeta primers. TCRdb keeps only in-frame clones here, not all; method: immunoSEQ multiplex PCR. The sample carries about 130,000 clones, roughly four fifths recorded once. V lost 0 bases and J 0 bases, leaving 12 bases between the germline ends. The CDR3 has 17 residues. Germline CDR1 and CDR2: SNHLY and FYNNEI. V is TRBV2 and J is TRBJ2-1; tentative D call: TRBD2 (5 bases). Sequenced material: PBMCs. The receptor was derived from a male donor in good health and CMV-seropositive. CDR3 protein: CASSEAMRASSYNEQFF. The CDR3 DNA follows: TGTGCCAGCAGTGAAGCAATGCGGGCCAGCTCCTACAATGAGCAGTTCTTC.